This T cell receptor (beta chain) was recovered during a study of blood T cell repertoires in COVID-19. Across the study: The study drew acute and convalescent COVID-19 samples from the United States, Italy and Spain.

Measured with immunoSEQ multiplex PCR; TCRdb has only the in-frame clones, and not every one. The sample lists about 80,000 clones, approximately 76% occurring once. V gave up 3 bases and J gave up 8 bases, with 7 bases separating them. Germline lookup yields CDR1 KGHSH and CDR2 LQKENI. CDR3 length equals 12 residues. The table lists this clone with a count of one. The sample taken for sequencing was peripheral blood. The rearrangement joins TRBV18 to TRBJ1-4; D is ambiguous. The receptor was derived from a man between 65 and 85 years old with active or convalescent COVID-19. CDR3: CASSPTEEKLFF. In DNA, the CDR3 is TGTGCCAGCTCACCCACCGAGGAAAAACTGTTTTTT. Supplemented by reference TRBV18 and TRBJ1-4, the full variable domain reads NAGVMQNPRHLVRRRGQEARLRCSPMKGHSHVYWYRQLPEEGLKFMVYLQKENIIDESGMPKERFSAEFPKEGPSILRIQQVVRGDSAAYFCASSPTEEKLFFGSGTQLSVL.